This T cell receptor beta chain appears in the sequencing data of a study of cytomegalovirus exposure and HLA in healthy donors. The length of the CDR3 is 12 residues. Trimming removed 6 bases at V and 3 bases at J, with 8 bases between. Germline lookup yields CDR1 MNHEY and CDR2 SVGAGI. Points from the study as a whole: A later analysis associated some 16,000 TCR beta sequences with HLA alleles at a 0.05 false discovery rate. Later analysis suggested most CMV-associated TCR beta chains were HLA-restricted.

Primers for the PCR totalled 60 Vbeta and 13 Jbeta. The table came from immunoSEQ multiplex PCR; TCRdb's copy has only in-frame clones and leaves some out. The data show under 60,000 clones, approximately 80% seen once. With regard to this clone: Its specificity is not known.

The sequenced material came from PBMCs. The V and J genes are TRBV6-5 and TRBJ1-2; D unresolved. The receptor was derived from a woman between 40 and 50 years old in good health and CMV-seropositive. The CDR3 reads CASRNSHYGYTF. The CDR3 nucleotides are TGTGCCAGCAGAAACTCTCACTATGGCTACACCTTC.